The 25 T cell receptor beta chains given below trace back to one sample, sequenced in a study of human T cells and chemical hapten exposure. TCRdb reanalysed the RACE reads using MiXCR and keeps one entry per CDR3 protein. The data contain more than 80,000 distinct CDR3 sequences, 10% to 11% of them singletons. As for time point: pre-sensitization, week 0. As for treatment: therapeutic diphenylcyclopropenone sensitization with weekly scalp DPC. This sample comprised whole blood, obtained in connection with sensitization to the hapten diphenylcyclopropenone (DPC). Receptors were obtained from a woman aged 55-69 years with alopecia areata. Some clones in this sample may be carry-over from other donors' samples.

The J gene is TRBJ2-5, the V gene TRBV27; the match to TRBD2 covers 14 bases. Per the germline V gene, CDR1 is MNHEY and CDR2 is SMNVEV (reference sequence). The CDR3 is 18 amino acids. V was clipped by 5 bases and J by 4 bases; unmatched bases: 12. CDR3 amino acids: CASSRDTGLAGVGETQYF. The CDR3 DNA follows: TGTGCCAGCAGTAGAGATACGGGACTAGCGGGGGTAGGAGAGACCCAGTACTTC.

This clonotype has only a few counts. The chain links TRBV18 to TRBJ1-1; tentative D call: TRBD1 (5 bases). In germline, CDR1 is KGHSH, CDR2 LQKENI. This CDR3 is built from 14 residues. V gave up 6 bases and J gave up 6 bases, with 17 bases separating them. CDR3 sequence: CASSRAGTDAEAFF. The CDR3 nucleotides are TGTGCCAGCTCTCGCGCCGGGACTGACGCTGAAGCTTTCTTT.

This clonotype has a count of ten or more. CDR3 DNA: TGTGCCAGCAGAAACTCGGACGGTGTCTATGGCTACACCTTC. This translates into CASRNSDGVYGYTF. This chain joins TRBV6-6 and TRBJ1-2; D is unresolved. Between the trimmed V and J ends, which lost 6 bases and 4 bases, there was a span of 15 bases. The length of the CDR3 is 14 residues. Germline V gene data show CDR1 as MNHNY and CDR2 as SVGAGI (reference sequence).

Remarks on this clonotype: One end of the junction varies from germline; a read error may be responsible. The chain couples TRBV9 to TRBJ2-1, with 13 positions matching TRBD2. The CDR3 runs 17 residues. Germline loops: CDR1 SGDLS, CDR2 YYNGEE. CDR3 protein: CASSVGLAGAAYNEQFF. The CDR3 DNA is TGCGCCAGCAGCGTAGGACTAGCGGGAGCCGCCTACAATGAGCAGTTCTTC. The whole variable domain, filled in from reference TRBV9 and TRBJ2-1, reads DSGVTQTPKHLITATGQRVTLRCSPRSGDLSVYWYQQSLDQGLQFLIQYYNGEERAKGNILERFSAQQFPDLHSELNLSSLELGDSALYFCASSVGLAGAAYNEQFFGPGTRLTVL.

This clonotype was counted at least ten times. This chain connects TRBV2 to TRBJ2-1; 10 bases are a match to TRBD2. The CDR3 loop spans 12 amino acids. Germline CDR1 SNHLY, CDR2 FYNNEI. Germline trimming cut 5 bases from V and 14 bases from J; bases unmatched to any gene: 6. This CDR3 is CASSYLGTSEFF. The CDR3 nucleotides read TGTGCCAGCAGTTACCTGGGGACTAGCGAGTTCTTC.

V and J are TRBV6-2 or TRBV6-3 and TRBJ2-2; TRBD1 is a possible D gene (6 bases). The V and J ends lost 7 bases and 1 base respectively, with 13 bases between them. The CDR3 has 15 residues. Germline V gives CDR1 MNHEY, CDR2 SVGEGT. CDR3 amino acids: CASIAQGWNTGELFF. The CDR3 DNA sequence: TGTGCCAGCATCGCACAGGGCTGGAACACCGGGGAGCTGTTTTTT.

The rearrangement uses TRBV12-3 or TRBV12-4 and TRBJ2-5; D perhaps matches TRBD2 (6 bases). Trimming pared 1 base from V and 5 bases from J, leaving 14 bases between. The CDR3 is made up of 15 amino acids. CDR3 bases: TGTGCCAGCAGTTTAGGATCGGGGGTAGGGGAGACCCAGTACTTC. It specifies CASSLGSGVGETQYF.

The genes are TRBV30 and TRBJ1-5, with D possibly matching TRBD1 (5 bases). The length of the CDR3 is 14 residues. The V gene's germline CDR1 is GTSNPN and CDR2 SVGIG (reference sequence). V was clipped by 0 bases and J by 7 bases, with 13 bases between them. DNA of the CDR3: TGTGCCTGGAGTGTGTGGGGGAGGGGACAGCCCCAGCATTTT. Translation: CAWSVWGRGQPQHF.

The chain joins TRBV20-1 to TRBJ2-1; 9 positions match TRBD2. The junction had 3 bases not matched to a gene; V was cut back by 3 bases and J by 0 bases. Germline V gene sequence: CDR1 DFQATT, CDR2 SNEGSKA (reference sequence). The CDR3 is 15 amino acids. The CDR3 DNA sequence: TGCAGTGCTAGTCTAGCGGGGAGCTCCTACAATGAGCAGTTCTTC. Translating gives CSASLAGSSYNEQFF.

This rearrangement joins TRBV11-2 to TRBJ2-3; TRBD2 might be the D (6 bases). The CDR3 sequence is 17 residues long. V lost 1 base and J 2 bases, leaving 16 bases between the germline ends. Looked up from germline, CDR1 is SGHAT and CDR2 is FQNNGV. The DNA of the CDR3 is TGTGCCAGCAGCTTAGGGGGGGTCGGAGGCTCCACAGATACGCAGTATTTT. Protein product: CASSLGGVGGSTDTQYF.

This clonotype has just a few counts. The chain recombines TRBV20-1 with TRBJ2-3; D gene uncertain. V lost 4 bases and J 8 bases, leaving 25 bases between the germline ends. This CDR3 region has 16 residues. Looked up from germline, CDR1 is DFQATT and CDR2 is SNEGSKA (reference sequence). The CDR3 reads CSAIPPDESHIRTQYF. Here the CDR3 DNA reads TGCAGTGCTATCCCTCCGGACGAGAGTCATATTCGTACGCAGTATTTT.

This clonotype was found a few times. The chain uses TRBV7-3 and TRBJ2-7, with TRBD2 matching 9 bases. There are 16 residues in the CDR3. With V trimmed by 0 bases and J by 0 bases, 3 bases remained unmatched. Per the germline V gene, CDR1 is SGHTA and CDR2 is FQGTGA. CDR3 sequence: CASSLTGSGSSYEQYF. CDR3 bases: TGTGCCAGCAGCTTAACGGGTAGCGGGAGCTCCTACGAGCAGTACTTC.

This clonotype came up many times. CDR3 sequence reads: CASSEPYRTGNYGYTF. The CDR3 nucleotides are TGCGCCAGCAGTGAGCCTTATAGGACAGGGAACTATGGCTACACCTTC. V is TRBV10-1 and J is TRBJ1-2; 8 bases are a match to TRBD1. Trimming at V came to 2 bases and at J to 2 bases, leaving 7 bases not matched to a gene. Germline values: CDR1 WNHNN, CDR2 SYGVQD (reference sequence). This CDR3 has 16 amino acids.

As regards this clonotype: This sequence may be a read error, since a much larger clone differs from it by one base. The rearrangement uses TRBV20-1 and TRBJ1-1, with D unclear. CDR3 size: 12 residues. CDR1 DFQATT and CDR2 SNEGSKA come from the germline V gene (reference sequence). V gave up 4 bases and J gave up 3 bases, with 9 bases separating them. The CDR3 DNA reads TGCAGTGCTATCCTGGGGTACACTGAAGCTTTCTTT. Its protein is CSAILGYTEAFF.

The chain links TRBV7-2 to TRBJ1-1, with D unresolved. V was shortened by 9 bases and J by 3 bases, with 20 bases between the two germline ends. The CDR3 is 15 amino acids. Per the germline V gene, CDR1 is SGHTA and CDR2 is FQGNSA. The DNA for the CDR3 is TGTGCCAGTTCTGGCGCATCCTCATGGGACACTGAAGCTTTCTTT. It specifies CASSGASSWDTEAFF.

In regard to this clonotype: Since a much larger clone is just one base distant, this may be a read error. The rearrangement uses TRBV24-1 and TRBJ2-1; 8 nucleotides agree with TRBD1. The CDR3 consists of 14 residues. CDR1 and CDR2 (germline): KGHDR, SFDVKD. CDR3 amino acids: CATSGDRIYNQQFF. The CDR3 coding sequence is TGTGCCACCAGTGGGGACAGGATATACAATCAGCAGTTCTTC.

This clonotype was detected a few times. The chain carries TRBV5-5 and TRBJ1-2, with D perhaps TRBD1 (5 bases). The CDR3 is 13 amino acids. The ends were cut back, 1 base at V and 8 bases at J, with 12 bases in the middle. Germline V gene data show CDR1 as SGHKS and CDR2 as YYEKEE (reference sequence). The CDR3 DNA reads TGTGCCAGCAGCTTGAACAGGCTCAGGGGCTACACCTTC. This codes for CASSLNRLRGYTF.

The gene calls are TRBV5-1 and TRBJ1-3; D is perhaps TRBD1 (6 bases). The CDR3 is made up of 15 amino acids. CDR1 and CDR2 from the germline V gene are SGHRS and YFSETQ. V shed 5 bases and J shed 4 bases, with 16 bases lying between them. The DNA for the CDR3 is TGCGCCAGCAGACTAACAGGGTCGATGGGAAACACCATATATTTT. It specifies CASRLTGSMGNTIYF.

This clonotype appeared a few times. This chain joins TRBV20-1 and TRBJ2-7; the D gene could be TRBD1 or TRBD2 (5 bases each). Germline V gene sequence: CDR1 DFQATT, CDR2 SNEGSKA (reference sequence). V was clipped by 0 bases and J by 1 base, with 10 bases between them. CDR3 length: 14 residues. The chain's CDR3 is CSAREERGSYEQYF. CDR3 nucleotides: TGCAGTGCTAGAGAAGAGAGGGGTTCCTACGAGCAGTACTTC.

This clonotype appeared many times. This chain joins TRBV6-6 and TRBJ1-1; the match to TRBD1 covers 9 bases. Germline trimming cut 7 bases from V and 5 bases from J; bases unmatched to any gene: 5. The CDR3 has 13 residues. Germline V CDR1 and CDR2: MNHNY, SVGAGI (reference sequence). For the CDR3, the DNA is TGTGCCAGCACCGGGACAGGGCGGACTGAAGCTTTCTTT. It translates to CASTGTGRTEAFF.

In its sample, this clonotype was seen a few times. The gene calls are TRBV20-1 and TRBJ2-5; perhaps D is TRBD1 or TRBD2 (5 bases each). V gave up 5 bases and J gave up 7 bases, with 14 bases separating them. Looked up from germline, CDR1 is DFQATT and CDR2 is SNEGSKA (reference sequence). The CDR3 has 12 amino acids. The CDR3 region is CSAPGPTGTQYF. In nucleotides, the CDR3 is TGCAGTGCTCCGGGGCCTACAGGGACCCAGTACTTC.

The chain joins TRBV9 to TRBJ2-3; unclear D gene. The V end lost 3 bases, the J end lost 2 bases, and 13 bases lay between the germline ends. Germline CDR1 SGDLS, CDR2 YYNGEE. The CDR3 loop spans 15 amino acids. The CDR3 region is CASSAHLGPTDTQYF. The CDR3 DNA sequence: TGTGCCAGCAGCGCGCATCTCGGCCCCACAGATACGCAGTATTTT. Combining the CDR3 with reference TRBV9 and TRBJ2-3 gives the whole variable domain DSGVTQTPKHLITATGQRVTLRCSPRSGDLSVYWYQQSLDQGLQFLIQYYNGEERAKGNILERFSAQQFPDLHSELNLSSLELGDSALYFCASSAHLGPTDTQYFGPGTRLTVL.

As regards this clonotype: A much more abundant neighbour one base away suggests this may be a read error. This chain uses TRBV7-8 with TRBJ1-1; D ambiguous. This CDR3 has 24 residues. Germline V lookup: CDR1 SGHVS, CDR2 FQNEAQ. The V and J ends lost 0 bases and 4 bases respectively, with 39 bases between them. The CDR3 spells CASSLALRMAEEWMLLEGVTEAFF. The CDR3 DNA follows: TGTGCCAGCAGCTTAGCGCTACGTATGGCCGAAGAGTGGATGTTACTAGAAGGAGTCACTGAAGCTTTCTTT. The whole variable domain, filled in from reference TRBV7-8 and TRBJ1-1, reads GAGVSQSPRYKVAKRGQDVALRCDPISGHVSLFWYQQALGQGPEFLTYFQNEAQLDKSGLPSDRFFAERPEGSVSTLKIQRTQQEDSAVYLCASSLALRMAEEWMLLEGVTEAFFGQGTRLTVV.

This clonotype came up many times. This sequence joins TRBV12-3 or TRBV12-4 and TRBJ1-4; possible D gene TRBD1, 6 bases. The CDR3 sequence is 15 residues long. V dropped 6 bases and J dropped 7 bases, with 18 bases sitting between them. The CDR3 region has the DNA TGTGCCAGCAGAGACCAACAGGGTGGAATTGAAAAACTGTTTTTT. This translates into CASRDQQGGIEKLFF.

The chain joins TRBV2 to TRBJ2-5; 7 bases agree with TRBD1. The CDR3 length is 14 residues. CDR1 and CDR2 from the germline V gene are SNHLY and FYNNEI. Germline trimming cut 6 bases from V and 5 bases from J; bases unmatched to any gene: 9. The CDR3 here is CASSLMGTEETQYF. The CDR3 bases are TGTGCCAGCAGCCTTATGGGGACAGAGGAGACCCAGTACTTC. The full variable domain, with the rest looked up from reference TRBV2 and TRBJ2-5, is EPEVTQTPSHQVTQMGQEVILRCVPISNHLYFYWYRQILGQKVEFLVSFYNNEISEKSEIFDDQFSVERPDGSNFTLKIRSTKLEDSAMYFCASSLMGTEETQYFGPGTRLLVL.